This TCR beta chain was recorded in a study of metastatic and nonmetastatic thyroid tumors. MiXCR re-clonotyped the PCR reads for TCRdb. Of 75,000 to 95,000 clones in the sample, 9.5% to 15% were seen once. All patients reached thyroid surgery having received no treatment beforehand. Germline V gives CDR1 SGHKS, CDR2 YYEKEE (reference sequence). V was trimmed by 1 base and J by 4 bases, leaving 14 bases between them. The CDR3 loop spans 15 amino acids. This clone was found many times. J is TRBJ1-1 and V is TRBV5-5; D is ambiguous. Sequencing input: blood. The receptor was isolated from a female donor with papillary thyroid cancer or a benign thyroid nodule (not recorded which). Some clones in this sample may be carry-over from other donors' samples. The CDR3 region is CASSLRKVLVTEAFF. CDR3 DNA sequence: TGTGCCAGCAGCTTGCGTAAGGTATTGGTCACTGAAGCTTTCTTT.